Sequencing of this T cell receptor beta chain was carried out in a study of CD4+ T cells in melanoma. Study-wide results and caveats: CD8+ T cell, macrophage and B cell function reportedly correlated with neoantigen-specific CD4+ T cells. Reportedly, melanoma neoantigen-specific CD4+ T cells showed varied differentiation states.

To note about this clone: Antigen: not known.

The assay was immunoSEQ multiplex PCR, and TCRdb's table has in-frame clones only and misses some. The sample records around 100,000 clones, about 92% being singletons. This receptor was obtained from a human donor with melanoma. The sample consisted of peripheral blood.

CDR3 in amino acids: CASSGGGTGYTF. CDR3 in DNA: TGTGCCAGCAGTGGGGGGGGCACCGGCTACACCTTC. The V call is TRBV27, the J call TRBJ1-2; a possible D gene is TRBD1 (6 bases). CDR1 MNHEY and CDR2 SMNVEV come from the germline V gene (reference sequence). V was shortened by 5 bases and J by 8 bases, with 12 bases between the two germline ends. The CDR3 consists of 12 residues.